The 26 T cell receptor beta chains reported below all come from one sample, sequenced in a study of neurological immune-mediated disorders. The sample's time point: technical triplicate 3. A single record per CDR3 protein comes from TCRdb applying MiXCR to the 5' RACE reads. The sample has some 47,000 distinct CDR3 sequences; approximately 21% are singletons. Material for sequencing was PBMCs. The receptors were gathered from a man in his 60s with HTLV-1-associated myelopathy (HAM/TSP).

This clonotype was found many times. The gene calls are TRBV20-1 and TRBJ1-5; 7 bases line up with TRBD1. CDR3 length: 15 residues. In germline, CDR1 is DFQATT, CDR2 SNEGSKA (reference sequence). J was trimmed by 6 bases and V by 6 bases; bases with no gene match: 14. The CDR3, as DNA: TGCAGTGCGGACCCAGCAGGGGGTGGGGGTCAGCCCCAGCATTTT. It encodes CSADPAGGGGQPQHF.

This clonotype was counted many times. CDR3 DNA sequence: TGCAGCGTTGAAGAGGGACTAGCGGGGCAGTATTTT. Encoded protein: CSVEEGLAGQYF. The chain combines TRBV29-1 with TRBJ2-3; 12 bases agree with TRBD2. Trimming took 0 bases from V and 11 from J; bases not matched to a gene: 0. CDR1 SQVTM and CDR2 ANQGSEA come from the germline V gene. The CDR3 covers 12 residues.

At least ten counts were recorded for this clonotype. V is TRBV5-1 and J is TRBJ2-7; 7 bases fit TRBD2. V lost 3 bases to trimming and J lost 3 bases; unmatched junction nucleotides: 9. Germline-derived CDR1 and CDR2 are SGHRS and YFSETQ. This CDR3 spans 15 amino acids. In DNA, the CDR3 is TGCGCCAGCAGCTCCTCCGGGGAGGGCAGCTACGAGCAGTACTTC. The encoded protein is CASSSSGEGSYEQYF.

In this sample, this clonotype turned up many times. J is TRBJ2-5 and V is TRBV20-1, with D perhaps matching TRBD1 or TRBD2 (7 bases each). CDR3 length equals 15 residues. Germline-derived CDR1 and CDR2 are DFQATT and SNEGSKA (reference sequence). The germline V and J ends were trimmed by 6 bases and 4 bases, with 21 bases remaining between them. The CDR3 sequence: CSAQGGAPSGETQYF. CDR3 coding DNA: TGCAGTGCCCAGGGGGGGGCCCCCTCGGGAGAGACCCAGTACTTC.

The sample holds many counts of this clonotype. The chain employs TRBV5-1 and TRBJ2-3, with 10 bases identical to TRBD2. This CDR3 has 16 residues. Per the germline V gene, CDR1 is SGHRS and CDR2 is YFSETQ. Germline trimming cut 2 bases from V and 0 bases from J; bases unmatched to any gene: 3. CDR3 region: CASSFSGRLSTDTQYF. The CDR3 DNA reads TGCGCCAGCAGCTTTAGCGGGAGGCTAAGCACAGATACGCAGTATTTT.

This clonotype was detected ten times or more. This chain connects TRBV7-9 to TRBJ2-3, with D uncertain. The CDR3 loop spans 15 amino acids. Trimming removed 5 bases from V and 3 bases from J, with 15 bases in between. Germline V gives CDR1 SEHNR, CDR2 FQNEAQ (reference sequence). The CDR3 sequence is CASSPNPGVTDTQYF. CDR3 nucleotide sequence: TGTGCCAGCAGCCCCAATCCCGGAGTGACAGATACGCAGTATTTT.

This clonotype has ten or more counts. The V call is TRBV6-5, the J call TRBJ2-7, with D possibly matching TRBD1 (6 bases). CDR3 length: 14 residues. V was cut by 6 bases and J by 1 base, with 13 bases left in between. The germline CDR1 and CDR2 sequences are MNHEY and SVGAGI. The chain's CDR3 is CASSPRGRSYEQYF. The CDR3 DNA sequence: TGTGCCAGCAGCCCCAGGGGCAGATCCTACGAGCAGTACTTC.

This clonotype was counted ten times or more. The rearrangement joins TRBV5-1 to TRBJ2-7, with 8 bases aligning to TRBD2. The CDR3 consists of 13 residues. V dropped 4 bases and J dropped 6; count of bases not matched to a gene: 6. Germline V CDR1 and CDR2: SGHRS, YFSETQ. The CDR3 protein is CASSVTGTSEQYF. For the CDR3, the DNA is TGCGCCAGCAGCGTCACCGGGACTAGCGAGCAGTACTTC.

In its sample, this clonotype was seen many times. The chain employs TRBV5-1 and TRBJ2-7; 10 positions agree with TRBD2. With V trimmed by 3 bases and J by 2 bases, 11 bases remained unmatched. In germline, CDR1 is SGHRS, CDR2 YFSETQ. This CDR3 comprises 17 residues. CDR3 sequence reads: CASSWTLVAGGTYEQYF. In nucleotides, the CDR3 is TGCGCCAGCAGCTGGACCCTCGTAGCGGGAGGTACCTACGAGCAGTACTTC.

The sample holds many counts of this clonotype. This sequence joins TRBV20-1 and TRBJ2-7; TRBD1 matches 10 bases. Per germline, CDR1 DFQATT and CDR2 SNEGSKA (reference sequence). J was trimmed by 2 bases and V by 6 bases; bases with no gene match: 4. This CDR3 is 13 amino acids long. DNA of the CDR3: TGCAGTGCAGCGGGACAGGGGACCTACGAGCAGTACTTC. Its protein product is CSAAGQGTYEQYF.

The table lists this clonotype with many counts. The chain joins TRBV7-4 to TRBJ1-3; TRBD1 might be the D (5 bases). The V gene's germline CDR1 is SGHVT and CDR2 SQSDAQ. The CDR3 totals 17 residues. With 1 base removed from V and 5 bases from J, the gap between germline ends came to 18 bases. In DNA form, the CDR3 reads TGTGCCAGCAGCTTAGGACCGACAGATCTTCAGAGAAACACCATATATTTT. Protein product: CASSLGPTDLQRNTIYF.

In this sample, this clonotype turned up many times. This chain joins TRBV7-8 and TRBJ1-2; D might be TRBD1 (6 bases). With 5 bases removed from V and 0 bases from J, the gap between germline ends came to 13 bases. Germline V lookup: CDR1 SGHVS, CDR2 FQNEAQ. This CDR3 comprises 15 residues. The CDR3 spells CASSDRTEANYGYTF. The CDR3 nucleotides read TGTGCCAGCAGCGACAGGACGGAAGCTAACTATGGCTACACCTTC.

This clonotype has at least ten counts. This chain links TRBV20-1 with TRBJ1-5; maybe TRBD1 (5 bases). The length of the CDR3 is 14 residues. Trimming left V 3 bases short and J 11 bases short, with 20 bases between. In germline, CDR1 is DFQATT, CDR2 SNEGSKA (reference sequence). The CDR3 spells CSASPDSQVSAQHF. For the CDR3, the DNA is TGCAGTGCTAGTCCCGACAGCCAGGTCTCGGCCCAGCATTTT.

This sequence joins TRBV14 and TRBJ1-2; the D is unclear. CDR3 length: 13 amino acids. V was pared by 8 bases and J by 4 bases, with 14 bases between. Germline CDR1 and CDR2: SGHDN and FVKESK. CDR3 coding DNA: TGTGCCAGCCAAGATCTTACGGCCTATGGCTACACCTTC. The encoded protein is CASQDLTAYGYTF. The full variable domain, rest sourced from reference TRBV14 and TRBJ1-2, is EAGVTQFPSHSVIEKGQTVTLRCDPISGHDNLYWYRRVMGKEIKFLLHFVKESKQDESGMPNNRFLAERTGGTYSTLKVQPAELEDSGVYFCASQDLTAYGYTFGSGTRLTVV.

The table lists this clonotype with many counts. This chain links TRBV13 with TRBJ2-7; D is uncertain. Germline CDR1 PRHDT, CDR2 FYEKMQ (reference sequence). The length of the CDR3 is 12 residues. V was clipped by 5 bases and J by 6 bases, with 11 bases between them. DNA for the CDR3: TGTGCCAGCAGCCCACATTCCGGCGAGCAGTACTTC. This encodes CASSPHSGEQYF.

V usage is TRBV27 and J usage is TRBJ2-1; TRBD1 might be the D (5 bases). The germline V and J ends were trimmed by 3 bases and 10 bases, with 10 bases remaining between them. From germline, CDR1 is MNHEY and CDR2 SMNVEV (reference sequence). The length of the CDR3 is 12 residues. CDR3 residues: CASSFRVSEQFF. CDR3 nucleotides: TGTGCCAGCAGTTTCAGGGTGAGCGAGCAGTTCTTC.

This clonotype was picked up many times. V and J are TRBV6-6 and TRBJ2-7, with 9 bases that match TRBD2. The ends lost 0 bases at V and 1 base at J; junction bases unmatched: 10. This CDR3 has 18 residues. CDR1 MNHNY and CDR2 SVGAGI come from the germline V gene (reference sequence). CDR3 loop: CASSYSDLAGDKSYEQYF. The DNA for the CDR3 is TGTGCCAGCAGTTACTCCGATTTAGCGGGAGATAAGTCCTACGAGCAGTACTTC.

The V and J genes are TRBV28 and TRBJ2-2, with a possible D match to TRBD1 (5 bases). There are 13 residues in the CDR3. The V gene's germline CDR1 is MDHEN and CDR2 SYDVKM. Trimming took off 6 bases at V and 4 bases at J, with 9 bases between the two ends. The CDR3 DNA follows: TGTGCCAGCAGGGGGCTTATCACCGGGGAGCTGTTTTTT. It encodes CASRGLITGELFF.

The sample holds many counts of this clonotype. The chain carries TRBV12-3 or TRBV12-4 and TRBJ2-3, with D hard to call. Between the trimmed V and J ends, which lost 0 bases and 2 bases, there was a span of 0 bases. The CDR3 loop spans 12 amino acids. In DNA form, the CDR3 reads TGTGCCAGCAGTTTAGCCACAGATACGCAGTATTTT. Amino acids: CASSLATDTQYF.

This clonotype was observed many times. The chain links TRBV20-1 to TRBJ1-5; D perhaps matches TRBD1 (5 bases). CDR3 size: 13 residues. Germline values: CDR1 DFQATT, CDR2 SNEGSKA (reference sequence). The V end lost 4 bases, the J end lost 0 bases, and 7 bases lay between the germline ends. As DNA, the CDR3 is TGCAGTGCTACAGGGTTTAGCAATCAGCCCCAGCATTTT. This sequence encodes CSATGFSNQPQHF.

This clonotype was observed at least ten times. The CDR3 nucleotides read TGCGCCAGCAGCAGGGGGGGGTCTGAAGATGAAAAACTGTTTTTT. It translates to CASSRGGSEDEKLFF. V gene TRBV5-1 combines with J gene TRBJ1-4, with D possibly TRBD1 on 6 matching bases. Germline V gene lookup returns CDR1 SGHRS and CDR2 YFSETQ. V was shortened by 4 bases and J by 6 bases, with 16 bases between the two germline ends. CDR3 length: 15 amino acids.

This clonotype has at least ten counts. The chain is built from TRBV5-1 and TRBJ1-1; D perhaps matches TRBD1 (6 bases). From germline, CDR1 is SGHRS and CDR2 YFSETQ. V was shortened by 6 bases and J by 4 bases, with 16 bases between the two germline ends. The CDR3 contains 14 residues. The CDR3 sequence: CASTKQGGSTEAFF. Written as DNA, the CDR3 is TGCGCCAGCACCAAACAGGGAGGGAGCACTGAAGCTTTCTTT.

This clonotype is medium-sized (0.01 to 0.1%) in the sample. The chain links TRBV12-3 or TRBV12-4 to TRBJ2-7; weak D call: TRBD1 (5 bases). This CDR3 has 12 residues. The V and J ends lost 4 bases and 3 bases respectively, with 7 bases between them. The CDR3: CASSYTGYEQYF. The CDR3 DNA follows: TGTGCCAGCAGTTATACAGGCTACGAGCAGTACTTC.

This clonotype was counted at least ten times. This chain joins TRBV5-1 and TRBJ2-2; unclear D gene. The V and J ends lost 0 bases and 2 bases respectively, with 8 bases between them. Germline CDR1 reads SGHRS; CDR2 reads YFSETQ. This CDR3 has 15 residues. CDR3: CASSLAGENTGELFF. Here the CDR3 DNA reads TGCGCCAGCAGCTTGGCCGGCGAAAACACCGGGGAGCTGTTTTTT.

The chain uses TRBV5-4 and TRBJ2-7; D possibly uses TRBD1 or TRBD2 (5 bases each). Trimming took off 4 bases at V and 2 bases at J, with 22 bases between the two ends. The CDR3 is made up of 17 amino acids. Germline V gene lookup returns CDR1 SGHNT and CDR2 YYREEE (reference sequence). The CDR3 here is CASSPSPGAGVTYEQYF. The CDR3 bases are TGTGCCAGCAGCCCGTCGCCCGGGGCGGGTGTAACCTACGAGCAGTACTTC.

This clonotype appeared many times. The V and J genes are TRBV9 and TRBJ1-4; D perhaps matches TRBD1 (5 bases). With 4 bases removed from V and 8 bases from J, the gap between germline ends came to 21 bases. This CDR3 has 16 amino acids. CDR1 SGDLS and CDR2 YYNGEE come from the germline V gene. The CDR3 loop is CASSPQREVGGEKLFF. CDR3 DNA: TGTGCCAGCAGCCCCCAGAGAGAGGTGGGGGGGGAAAAACTGTTTTTT.